The T cell receptor (beta chain) described here comes from a study of CD8 T cells in Susac syndrome. Random hexamers primed reverse transcription of roughly 0.5 to 1 ug RNA. MiXCR, applied by TCRdb to the immunoSEQ multiplex PCR reads, yields one record per CDR3 protein. The sample holds 150,000 to 200,000 distinct CDR3 sequences, around nine tenths seen once. The sample holds one count of this clonotype. This CDR3 comprises 16 residues. Germline trimming cut 2 bases from V and 0 bases from J; bases unmatched to any gene: 6. Germline V lookup: CDR1 MRHNA, CDR2 SNTAGT. Sequencing of TCR beta covered CD8+ and CD4+ T cells obtained from blood.

The source is a human donor with Susac syndrome. The specimen sequenced was CD4+ T cells from PBMCs. The chain employs TRBV6-4 and TRBJ2-5, with 7 bases fitting TRBD2. CDR3 in DNA: TGTGCCAGCAGTGACGGGACTAAGGGAAACCAAGAGACCCAGTACTTC. This translates into CASSDGTKGNQETQYF.